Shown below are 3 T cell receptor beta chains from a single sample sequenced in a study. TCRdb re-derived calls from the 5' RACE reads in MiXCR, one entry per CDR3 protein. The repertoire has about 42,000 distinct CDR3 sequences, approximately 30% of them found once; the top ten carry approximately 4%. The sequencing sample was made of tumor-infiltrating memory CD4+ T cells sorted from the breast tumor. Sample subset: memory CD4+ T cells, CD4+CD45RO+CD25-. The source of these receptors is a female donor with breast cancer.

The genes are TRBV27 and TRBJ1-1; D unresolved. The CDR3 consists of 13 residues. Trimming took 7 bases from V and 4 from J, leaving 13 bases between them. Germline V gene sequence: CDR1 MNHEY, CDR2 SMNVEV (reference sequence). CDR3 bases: TGTGCCAGCAAGGGTTTCCCCGGCACTGAAGCTTTCTTT. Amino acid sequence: CASKGFPGTEAFF.

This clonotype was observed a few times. CDR3 residues: CASSLIGGGNTGELFF. For the CDR3, the DNA is TGTGCCAGCAGCCTTATCGGAGGTGGGAACACCGGGGAGCTGTTTTTT. This rearrangement joins TRBV7-9 to TRBJ2-2; tentative D call: TRBD2 (5 bases). There are 16 residues in the CDR3. Looked up from germline, CDR1 is SEHNR and CDR2 is FQNEAQ (reference sequence). V lost 5 bases and J 1 base, leaving 14 bases between the germline ends.

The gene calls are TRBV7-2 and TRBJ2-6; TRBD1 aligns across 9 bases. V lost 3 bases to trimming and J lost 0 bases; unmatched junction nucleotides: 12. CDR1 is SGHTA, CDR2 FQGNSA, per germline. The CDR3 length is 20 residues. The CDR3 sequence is CASSLSHPGQGNSGANVLTF. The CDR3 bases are TGTGCCAGCAGCTTGTCCCACCCGGGACAGGGCAACTCTGGGGCCAACGTCCTGACTTTC.